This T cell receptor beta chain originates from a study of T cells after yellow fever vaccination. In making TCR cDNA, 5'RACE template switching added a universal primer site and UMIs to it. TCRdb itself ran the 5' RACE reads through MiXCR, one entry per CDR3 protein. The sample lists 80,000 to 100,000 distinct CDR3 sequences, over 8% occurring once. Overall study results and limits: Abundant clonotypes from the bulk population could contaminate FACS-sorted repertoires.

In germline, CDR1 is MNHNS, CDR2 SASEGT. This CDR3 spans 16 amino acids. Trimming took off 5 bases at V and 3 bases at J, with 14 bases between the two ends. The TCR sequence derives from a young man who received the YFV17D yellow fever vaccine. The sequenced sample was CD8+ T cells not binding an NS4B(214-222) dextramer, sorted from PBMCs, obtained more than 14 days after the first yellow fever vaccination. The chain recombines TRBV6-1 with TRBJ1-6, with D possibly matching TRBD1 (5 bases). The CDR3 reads CASSRKGLLYNSPLHF. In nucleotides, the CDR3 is TGTGCCAGCAGTCGGAAGGGGCTACTCTATAATTCACCCCTCCACTTT.